Listed below are T cell receptor beta chains from one sample, sequenced in a study of OX40 agonist ivuxolimab in advanced cancers. The repertoire was sequenced with immunoSEQ multiplex PCR; TCRdb's copy has only in-frame clones and lacks some. The table lists 25,000 to 35,000 clones, around 80% of them singletons. Sequenced here: CD4+ or CD8+ T cells sorted from blood, sampled in a trial of the OX40 agonist ivuxolimab. The source is an adult with an advanced solid tumor such as melanoma, head and neck, liver or kidney cancer. CDR3s include the opening cysteine and the closing phenylalanine or tryptophan. The D gene is left open where the match is weak. Clone size is shown for a subset of rows, as once, few, many or a class of expanded clone.

clone_size,j_call,v_call,d_call,cdr3_aa,cdr3_nt
.,TRBJ2-3,TRBV7-2,TRBD2,CASSPGLAPDTQYF,TGTGCCAGCAGCCCCGGACTAGCGCCAGATACGCAGTATTTT
.,TRBJ1-2,TRBV5-1,TRBD1,CASSLGWGQASNYGYTF,TGCGCCAGCAGCTTGGGTTGGGGACAGGCTTCTAACTATGGCTACACCTTC
.,TRBJ1-6,TRBV4-2,.,CASSQDRAPSYNSPLHF,TGTGCCAGCAGCCAAGACAGGGCCCCTTCCTATAATTCACCCCTCCACTTT
.,TRBJ2-2,TRBV18,TRBD1,CASSPQTGSNTGELFF,TGTGCCAGCTCACCACAGACAGGGTCGAACACCGGGGAGCTGTTTTTT
.,TRBJ1-6,TRBV30,.,CAWADESPLHF,TGTGCCTGGGCGGACGAGTCACCCCTCCACTTT
.,TRBJ2-3,TRBV27,TRBD2,CASSFVRGRSDTQYF,TGTGCCAGCAGTTTCGTTCGCGGGAGGTCAGATACGCAGTATTTT
.,TRBJ2-2,TRBV27,.,CASSLSGIVSTGELFF,TGTGCCAGCAGTTTATCTGGGATAGTTAGCACCGGGGAGCTGTTTTTT
.,TRBJ1-2,TRBV7-2,.,CASSQALVYTF,TGTGCCAGCAGCCAGGCCTTGGTCTACACCTTC
.,TRBJ1-1,TRBV6-5,.,CASSYGQGITEAFF,TGTGCCAGCAGTTACGGGCAGGGAATCACTGAAGCTTTCTTT
.,TRBJ1-1,TRBV20-1,.,CSAKGLSEAFF,TGCAGTGCTAAAGGACTTTCTGAAGCTTTCTTT
medium-sized,TRBJ1-4,TRBV14,.,CASSQATPGVGAGNEKLFF,TGTGCCAGCAGCCAAGCAACCCCAGGCGTGGGGGCCGGTAATGAAAAACTGTTTTTT
.,TRBJ1-2,TRBV21-1,.,CASSPQDRGVNGYTF,TGTGCCAGCAGCCCTCAGGACAGGGGTGTGAATGGCTACACCTTC
.,TRBJ1-6,TRBV5-1,.,CASSLDGSFNSPLHF,TGCGCCAGCAGCTTGGATGGCAGTTTTAATTCACCCCTCCACTTT
.,TRBJ1-2,TRBV30,.,CAWKHLGLGGYTF,TGTGCCTGGAAACACCTAGGGCTTGGTGGCTACACCTTC
.,TRBJ2-5,TRBV4-1,TRBD2,CASSQDLWAGGKETQYF,TGCGCCAGCAGCCAAGACCTCTGGGCGGGGGGAAAGGAGACCCAGTACTTC
.,TRBJ2-3,TRBV7-6,TRBD2,CASSLGLAGGLLTDTQYF,TGTGCCAGCAGCTTGGGGCTAGCGGGGGGGCTGCTGACAGATACGCAGTATTTT
.,TRBJ1-4,TRBV4-2,.,CASSQDPPKLFF,TGTGCCAGCAGCCAAGACCCCCCAAAACTGTTTTTT
.,TRBJ1-4,TRBV9,.,CASSVADSVGEKLFF,TGTGCCAGCAGCGTGGCGGACAGCGTAGGTGAAAAACTGTTTTTT
.,TRBJ1-2,TRBV30,TRBD1,CAWSASLDRGFNYGYTF,TGTGCCTGGAGTGCCTCTTTGGACAGGGGGTTTAACTATGGCTACACCTTC
.,TRBJ1-2,TRBV6-1,.,CASSEQDSYGYTF,TGTGCCAGCAGTGAACAGGACTCCTATGGCTACACCTTC
.,TRBJ2-5,TRBV18,.,CASSPLADQETQYF,TGTGCCAGCTCACCACTAGCAGACCAAGAGACCCAGTACTTC
.,TRBJ2-7,TRBV6-1,.,CASSESRYGQYF,TGTGCCAGCAGTGAATCCAGGTACGGGCAGTACTTC
.,TRBJ2-1,TRBV11-2,.,CASSTSTGGSYNEQFF,TGTGCCAGCAGCACCTCGACAGGTGGCTCCTACAATGAGCAGTTCTTC
.,TRBJ1-6,TRBV30,.,CAWSVHRGAASPLHF,TGTGCCTGGAGTGTACATCGTGGGGCAGCCTCACCCCTCCACTTT
.,TRBJ1-6,TRBV28,.,CASSLGGVGSPLHF,TGTGCCAGCAGTTTAGGGGGAGTCGGTTCACCCCTCCACTTT
.,TRBJ1-1,TRBV2,.,CASSAEKATEAFF,TGTGCCAGCAGTGCGGAAAAGGCGACTGAAGCTTTCTTT
.,TRBJ2-5,TRBV5-6,.,CASSLRRLGGETQYF,TGTGCCAGCAGCTTGCGAAGGCTGGGGGGAGAGACCCAGTACTTC
.,TRBJ2-1,TRBV30,.,CACTTESSYNEQFF,TGTGCCTGTACGACAGAAAGCTCCTACAATGAGCAGTTCTTC
.,TRBJ1-5,TRBV4-2,TRBD1,CASSQDRVQPQHF,TGTGCCAGCAGCCAGGACAGGGTTCAGCCCCAGCATTTT
.,TRBJ2-2,TRBV2,.,CASSARAGGNTGELFF,TGTGCCAGCAGTGCGAGGGCCGGGGGGAACACCGGGGAGCTGTTTTTT
.,TRBJ1-1,TRBV27,.,CASSPGYWTEAFF,TGTGCCAGCAGCCCGGGATATTGGACTGAAGCTTTCTTT
.,TRBJ2-1,TRBV5-1,.,CASSLSGQTNEQFF,TGCGCCAGCAGCTTATCCGGACAAACCAATGAGCAGTTCTTC
few,TRBJ2-3,TRBV27,TRBD2,CASSRTLAGDPPQYF,TGTGCCAGCAGCCGGACTCTAGCGGGGGACCCCCCGCAGTATTTT
.,TRBJ2-7,TRBV5-1,TRBD2,CASSLFPAGKSSYEQCF,TGCGCCAGCAGCCTTTTTCCAGCGGGGAAGTCCTCCTACGAGCAGTGCTTC
.,TRBJ2-2,TRBV5-5,.,CAAGLAVDTGELFF,TGTGCCGCCGGATTGGCCGTGGACACCGGGGAGCTGTTTTTT
.,TRBJ1-3,TRBV7-9,.,CASSEQGSSGNTIYF,TGTGCCAGCAGCGAGCAGGGGAGCTCTGGAAACACCATATATTTT
.,TRBJ2-5,TRBV5-8,.,CASSLGRSLIQETQYF,TGTGCCAGCAGCTTGGGGAGGAGTCTGATCCAAGAGACCCAGTACTTC
.,TRBJ1-6,TRBV18,TRBD1,CASSPQGQGNSPLHF,TGTGCCAGCTCACCCCAGGGACAGGGAAATTCACCCCTCCACTTT
.,TRBJ2-3,TRBV5-1,TRBD2,CASSFRGVAGGGDTQYF,TGCGCCAGCAGCTTCAGAGGGGTAGCGGGGGGTGGAGATACGCAGTATTTT
.,TRBJ1-4,TRBV5-5,TRBD1,CASSSFEIFWGQGPYEKLFF,TGTGCCAGCAGCTCCTTCGAGATCTTTTGGGGACAGGGGCCTTATGAAAAACTGTTTTTT
.,TRBJ2-5,TRBV7-6,TRBD1,CASSSWDRGGQETQYF,TGTGCCAGCAGCTCTTGGGACAGGGGGGGCCAAGAGACCCAGTACTTC
.,TRBJ2-5,TRBV5-6,.,CASSRDFQETQYF,TGTGCCAGCAGCCGGGACTTCCAAGAGACCCAGTACTTC
.,TRBJ2-3,TRBV4-2,TRBD2,CASSQDTSGGSDTQYF,TGTGCCAGCAGCCAAGATACTAGCGGGGGGTCCGATACGCAGTATTTT
.,TRBJ2-3,TRBV7-2,.,CASSLALAVDTQYF,TGTGCCAGCAGCTTAGCGCTGGCGGTAGATACGCAGTATTTT
.,TRBJ1-1,TRBV2,.,CASSEKRNTEAFF,TGTGCCAGCAGTGAGAAACGTAACACTGAAGCTTTCTTT